The 20 T cell receptor gamma chains presented below share a single source sample, sequenced in a study of gamma delta lymphoproliferative disorders and STAT genes. The receptor sequences were amplified from genomic DNA of peripheral blood mononuclear cells. TCRdb ran CATT on the multiplex PCR reads. The sample has under 3,500 gamma-chain clones; 8.2% are singletons. Sequenced material: blood. These receptors all come from a human donor in good health.

In this sample, this clone turned up many times. V is TRGV10 and J is TRGJP1. The J gene is not listed in TCRdb, so it was assigned here from a DNA match to germline. TRGV10 is flagged as an ORF with uncertain function. The CDR3 runs 14 residues. With V trimmed by 8 bases and J by 6 bases, 10 bases remained unmatched. The CDR3 here is CAAWEDNPGWFKIF. The CDR3 nucleotides read TGTGCTGCGTGGGAAGATAATCCTGGTTGGTTCAAGATATTT.

This clone rates as medium-sized. This rearrangement joins TRGV10 to TRGJP1. Here the J gene was assigned by germline matching of the DNA, as TCRdb has none. TRGV10 is an open reading frame, and its role is uncertain. The CDR3 spans 15 residues. J lost 2 bases, V lost 8 bases, and 9 bases had no gene match. Written as DNA, the CDR3 is TGTGCTGCGTGGGATTTATGGACCACTGGTTGGTTCAAGATATTT. Protein sequence: CAAWDLWTTGWFKIF.

This clone is labeled as medium-sized. This CDR3 is also generated by other DNA sequences in the sample. The rearrangement links TRGV3 to TRGJP2. No J segment appears in TCRdb, so it was assigned here by matching the sequence to germline. The CDR3 has 14 residues. Trimming at V came to 0 bases and at J to 3 bases, leaving 1 base not matched to a gene. CDR1 and CDR2 (germline): VTNTFY, YDVSTARD (reference sequence). The CDR3 DNA reads as TGTGCCACCTGGGACAGGCGTAGTGATTGGATCAAGACGTTT. This encodes CATWDRRSDWIKTF.

In this sample, this clone is medium-sized. This chain uses TRGV4 with TRGJ1 or TRGJ2. The J gene was missing in TCRdb and was found by matching the end of the DNA to germline. From germline, CDR1 is EGSTGY and CDR2 YDSYTSSV. CDR3 length: 12 residues. Unmatched junction bases numbered 7, after V lost 9 bases and J lost 2 bases. The CDR3 DNA is TGTGCCACCCACGGTCATTATTATAAGAAACTCTTT. Translating it yields CATHGHYYKKLF.

This clone is medium-sized in the sample. V usage is TRGV2 and J usage is TRGJP1. No J gene is reported in TCRdb; it was inferred here by comparing the DNA with germline. V dropped 1 base and J dropped 0; count of bases not matched to a gene: 2. This CDR3 contains 15 residues. CDR1 is EGSNGY, CDR2 YDSYNSKV, per germline. The CDR3 DNA reads as TGTGCCACCTGGGACGGCGATACCACTGGTTGGTTCAAGATATTT. Its translation: CATWDGDTTGWFKIF.

By share, this clone ranks as medium-sized. Because the CDR3's place on the DNA is in doubt, the DNA is left out and the CDR3 is given as listed by TCRdb. V gene TRGV11 was called; the J gene was not. TRGV11 is known as an ORF, though its function is uncertain. The CDR3 spans 15 amino acids, including both terminal residues. The CDR3 reads CTTVPAGLRFGKKLF.

By proportion, this clone is medium-sized. J is TRGJ1 or TRGJ2 and V is TRGV3. TCRdb records no J gene; here it was assigned by comparing the DNA to germline. Trimming took 1 base from V and 12 from J; bases not matched to a gene: 18. Germline V gene sequence: CDR1 VTNTFY, CDR2 YDVSTARD (reference sequence). The CDR3 is 15 amino acids. The CDR3 nucleotides read TGTGCCACCTGGGACAGACGGGCCCTACGGGTGGGGAAACTCTTT. Translated: CATWDRRALRVGKLF.

Within the sample, this clone is medium-sized. The rearrangement links TRGV2 to TRGJ1 or TRGJ2. Because TCRdb records no J gene, it was assigned here through a match of the DNA to germline. The CDR3 runs 14 residues. CDR1 and CDR2 from the germline V gene are EGSNGY and YDSYNSKV. J was trimmed by 3 bases and V by 0 bases; bases with no gene match: 5. The CDR3 loop reads CATWDGPPYYKKLF. The CDR3 DNA follows: TGTGCCACCTGGGACGGGCCCCCTTATTATAAGAAACTCTTT.

This clone is medium-sized in the sample. The rearrangement joins TRGV4 to TRGJP1. Here the J gene was assigned by germline matching of the DNA, as TCRdb has none. From germline, CDR1 is EGSTGY and CDR2 YDSYTSSV. V lost 3 bases to trimming and J lost 4 bases; unmatched junction nucleotides: 5. This CDR3 has 14 amino acids. The CDR3 nucleotides read TGTGCCACCTGGGATCAGTTCACTGGTTGGTTCAAGATATTT. Translation: CATWDQFTGWFKIF.

The chain couples TRGV5 to TRGJ1 or TRGJ2. TCRdb gives no J gene; it was assigned here by matching the DNA to germline. The J segment lost 5 bases and the V segment lost 3 bases, leaving 13 bases of the junction unmatched. CDR3 size: 15 residues. Germline CDR1 VINAFY, CDR2 YDVSNSKD. The DNA of the CDR3 is TGTGCCACCTGGGACGGACATTTTCAGGATTATAAGAAACTCTTT. The encoded protein is CATWDGHFQDYKKLF.

This clone ranks as medium-sized. Other DNA sequences in this sample translate to the same CDR3. The rearrangement links TRGV9 to TRGJ1 or TRGJ2. TCRdb records no J gene; here it was assigned by comparing the DNA to germline. The CDR3 totals 12 residues. With V trimmed by 0 bases and J by 6 bases, 2 bases remained unmatched. Per germline, CDR1 GITISATS and CDR2 ISYDGTV (reference sequence). This CDR3 reads CALWEVRYKKLF. The CDR3 nucleotides are TGTGCCTTGTGGGAGGTGCGTTATAAGAAACTCTTT.

In its sample, this clone is medium-sized. V and J are TRGV4 and TRGJ1 or TRGJ2. TCRdb gives no J gene; it was assigned here by matching the DNA to germline. Germline lookup yields CDR1 EGSTGY and CDR2 YDSYTSSV. With V trimmed by 1 base and J by 3 bases, 6 bases remained unmatched. The CDR3 covers 14 residues. The CDR3, as DNA: TGTGCCACCTGGGATGGTAGGGTTTATTATAAGAAACTCTTT. This translates into CATWDGRVYYKKLF.

This clone is labeled as medium-sized. This chain links TRGV10 with TRGJP1. Here the J gene came from matching the DNA to germline, since TCRdb omits it. TRGV10 qualifies as an ORF whose function is uncertain. This CDR3 has 19 residues. V lost 8 bases to trimming and J lost 1 base; unmatched junction nucleotides: 20. CDR3 sequence: CAAWDYVGGERTTGWFKIF. In DNA, the CDR3 is TGTGCTGCGTGGGATTATGTAGGAGGGGAACGTACCACTGGTTGGTTCAAGATATTT.

By share, this clone counts as medium-sized. The V gene is TRGV10, the J gene TRGJP1. Because TCRdb records no J gene, it was assigned here through a match of the DNA to germline. TRGV10 is an ORF, with its function uncertain. The CDR3 runs to 15 residues. With V trimmed by 8 bases and J by 0 bases, 7 bases remained unmatched. The CDR3 DNA sequence: TGTGCTGCGTGGGCCCCCGATACCACTGGTTGGTTCAAGATATTT. Translated: CAAWAPDTTGWFKIF.

This clone is categorized as medium-sized. For the V gene the call is TRGV2; the J gene has no call. Germline V gives CDR1 EGSNGY, CDR2 YDSYNSKV. The CDR3 is made up of 10 amino acids. The CDR3 reads CATWDGLKLF. DNA of the CDR3: TGTGCCACCTGGGACGGGCTAAAACTCTTT.

The gene calls are TRGV3 and TRGJ1 or TRGJ2. The J gene, missing from TCRdb, was assigned here through DNA to germline matching. V lost 0 bases and J lost 7; bases outside the gene matches: 9. Per the germline V gene, CDR1 is VTNTFY and CDR2 is YDVSTARD (reference sequence). The CDR3 length is 14 residues. This CDR3 reads CATWDRLVGYKKLF. The CDR3 bases are TGTGCCACCTGGGACAGGCTAGTGGGCTATAAGAAACTCTTT.

By share, this clone ranks as medium-sized. The chain recombines TRGV8 with TRGJ1 or TRGJ2. In the absence of a J gene in TCRdb, the DNA was matched to germline to assign it here. With 12 bases clipped from V and 6 bases from J, the junction kept 11 bases outside the gene matches. This CDR3 contains 11 residues. CDR1 is VENAVY, CDR2 YDSYNSRV, per germline. The CDR3 DNA sequence: TGTGCCCTCCCGTGGGCTTATAAGAAACTCTTT. This translates into CALPWAYKKLF.

In its sample, this clone ranks as medium-sized. The chain links TRGV4 to TRGJ1 or TRGJ2. TCRdb gives no J gene; it was assigned here by matching the DNA to germline. Germline V CDR1 and CDR2: EGSTGY, YDSYTSSV. Trimming at V came to 5 bases and at J to 3 bases, leaving 10 bases not matched to a gene. The CDR3 is 14 amino acids. The CDR3 region is CATWAFSFYYKKLF. CDR3 nucleotides: TGTGCCACCTGGGCGTTTTCCTTTTATTATAAGAAACTCTTT.

This clone has a count of ten or more. The rearrangement joins TRGV9 to TRGJP. TCRdb does not report a J gene; here it was assigned by matching the DNA to germline references. Per germline, CDR1 GITISATS and CDR2 ISYDGTV (reference sequence). This CDR3 contains 19 residues. Unmatched junction bases numbered 11, after V lost 0 bases and J lost 6 bases. This chain's CDR3 is CALWEVHGRVELGKKIKVF. For the CDR3, the DNA is TGTGCCTTGTGGGAGGTGCATGGAAGGGTAGAGTTGGGCAAAAAAATCAAGGTATTT.

This clone is medium-sized (0.01 to 0.1%) within its sample. Other DNA variants within this sample encode the same CDR3. The chain uses TRGV10 and TRGJ1 or TRGJ2. No J segment appears in TCRdb, so it was assigned here by matching the sequence to germline. TRGV10 is filed as an ORF, its function uncertain. Trimming took 8 bases from V and 1 from J; bases not matched to a gene: 3. This CDR3 spans 12 amino acids. The CDR3 nucleotides are TGTGCTGCGTGGGTAAATTATTATAAGAAACTCTTT. It encodes CAAWVNYYKKLF.